This T cell receptor (beta chain) was profiled in a study of Tregs in tolerant kidney transplant recipients. Regarding the study as a whole: Activated donor B cell expansion appeared to reveal the most relevant donor-specific TCRbeta repertoire. No direct test of biological reproducibility was done here.

Concerning this clone itself: Its antigen is unidentified.

Related graft donors supplied nonmyeloablative bone marrow transplants, and mixed chimerism was transient. Unstimulated regulatory T cells (CD4+CD25+CD127-), CD4+CD25- non-regulatory cells, CD4 and CD8 cells were FACS-sorted from thawed PBMCs. The V gene's germline CDR1 is ENHRY and CDR2 SYGVKD. With 6 bases removed from V and 3 bases from J, the gap between germline ends came to 11 bases. CDR3 size: 14 residues. Some clones are missing from TCRdb's copy, which holds only in-frame ones; the method was immunoSEQ multiplex PCR. The sample shows 55,000 to 75,000 clones, over 75% of them seen only once. Sequencing used CD4+ T cells from blood (PBMCs), obtained 6 months after the transplant. The chain couples TRBV10-3 to TRBJ2-2, with a tentative D call TRBD1 (6 bases). The TCR sequence derives from a human patient who received a combined kidney and bone marrow transplant. Some T cells may have come from the graft donor. The CDR3 sequence is CAIRTGQDTGELFF. The CDR3 DNA reads as TGTGCCATCAGGACGGGACAAGACACCGGGGAGCTGTTTTTT.